This TCR beta chain was identified in a study of early stage breast cancer tumors. Study background: Most invasive tumors, about 70% of the 16, were ER+/PR+/HER2-. Seven or eight ER+/PR+/HER2- tumors were invasive ductal; a few were invasive lobular.

This CDR3 region has 11 residues. CDR1 and CDR2 from the germline V gene are MNHEY and SVGAGI. Between the trimmed V and J ends, which lost 8 bases and 6 bases, there was a span of 8 bases. Details on this clone: The antigen remains unidentified.

Whole-study results and caveats: Tumors had about 2.5-fold higher T cell density and higher clonality than adjacent normal breast tissue.

Clones were sequenced by immunoSEQ multiplex PCR, and TCRdb holds only the in-frame ones, with some missing. Here the sample spans 30,000 or so clones, 60% to 80% being singletons. This receptor was obtained from a person aged 40 to 49 with breast cancer. Sequencing was carried out using blood. This chain connects TRBV6-5 to TRBJ2-1; D might be TRBD2 (5 bases). CDR3 sequence: CASWRANEQFF. The CDR3 DNA reads TGTGCCAGCTGGCGGGCCAATGAGCAGTTCTTC.